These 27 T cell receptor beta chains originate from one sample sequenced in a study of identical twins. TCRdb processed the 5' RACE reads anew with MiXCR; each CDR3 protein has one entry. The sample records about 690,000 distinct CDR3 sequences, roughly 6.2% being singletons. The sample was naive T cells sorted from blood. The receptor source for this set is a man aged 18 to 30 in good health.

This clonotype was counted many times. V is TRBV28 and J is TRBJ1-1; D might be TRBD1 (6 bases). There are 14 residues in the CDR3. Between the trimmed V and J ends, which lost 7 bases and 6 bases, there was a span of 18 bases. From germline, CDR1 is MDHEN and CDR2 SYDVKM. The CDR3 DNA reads TGTGCCAGCAACGTATGGGGGGGGCCGGCTGAAGCTTTCTTT. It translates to CASNVWGGPAEAFF.

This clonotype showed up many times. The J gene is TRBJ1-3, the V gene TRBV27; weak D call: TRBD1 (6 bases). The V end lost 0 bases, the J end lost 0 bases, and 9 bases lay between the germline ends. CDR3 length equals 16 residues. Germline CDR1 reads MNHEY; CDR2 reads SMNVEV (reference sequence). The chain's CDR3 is CASSLSGGFSGNTIYF. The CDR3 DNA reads TGTGCCAGCAGTTTATCCGGGGGCTTCTCTGGAAACACCATATATTTT.

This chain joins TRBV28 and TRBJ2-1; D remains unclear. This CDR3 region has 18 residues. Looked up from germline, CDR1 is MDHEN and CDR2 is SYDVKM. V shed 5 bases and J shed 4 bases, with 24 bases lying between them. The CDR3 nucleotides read TGTGCCAGCAGTCCCTCCGGTACCCGATCAACTAAATACAATGAGCAGTTCTTC. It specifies CASSPSGTRSTKYNEQFF.

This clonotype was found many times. DNA of the CDR3: TGTGCCATCAGTGAAATAGACCGTTACTATGGCTACACCTTC. Its translation: CAISEIDRYYGYTF. The rearrangement joins TRBV10-3 to TRBJ1-2; D uncertain. Trimming took off 3 bases at V and 3 bases at J, with 11 bases between the two ends. Germline loops: CDR1 ENHRY, CDR2 SYGVKD. The CDR3 has 14 residues.

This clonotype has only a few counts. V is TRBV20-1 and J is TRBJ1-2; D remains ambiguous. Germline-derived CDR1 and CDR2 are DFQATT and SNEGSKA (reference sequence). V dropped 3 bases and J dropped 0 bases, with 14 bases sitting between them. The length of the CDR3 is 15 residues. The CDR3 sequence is CSARALAPTNYGYTF. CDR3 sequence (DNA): TGCAGTGCTAGGGCCCTCGCACCGACTAACTATGGCTACACCTTC.

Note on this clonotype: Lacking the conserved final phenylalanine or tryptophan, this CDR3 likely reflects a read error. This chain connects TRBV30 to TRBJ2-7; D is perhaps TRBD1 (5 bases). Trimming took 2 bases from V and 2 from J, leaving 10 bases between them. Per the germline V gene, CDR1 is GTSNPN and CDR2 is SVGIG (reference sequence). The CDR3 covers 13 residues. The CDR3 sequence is CAWSSTDPYEQYY. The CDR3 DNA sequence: TGTGCCTGGAGTTCGACAGACCCCTACGAGCAGTACTAC.

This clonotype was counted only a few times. CDR3 loop: CSVGSAGTSYEQYF. CDR3 DNA sequence: TGCAGCGTTGGTTCCGCTGGAACGTCCTACGAGCAGTACTTC. The rearrangement uses TRBV29-1 and TRBJ2-7; unclear D gene. The germline V gene encodes CDR1 SQVTM and CDR2 ANQGSEA. The CDR3 length is 14 residues. V was pared by 4 bases and J by 1 base, with 14 bases between.

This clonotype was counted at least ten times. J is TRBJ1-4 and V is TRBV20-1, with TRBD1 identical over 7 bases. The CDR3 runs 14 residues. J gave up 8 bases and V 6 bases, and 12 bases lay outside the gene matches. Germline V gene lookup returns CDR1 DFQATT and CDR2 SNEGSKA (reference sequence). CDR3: CSARDSQIGEKLFF. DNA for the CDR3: TGCAGTGCGAGGGACAGCCAAATCGGGGAAAAACTGTTTTTT.

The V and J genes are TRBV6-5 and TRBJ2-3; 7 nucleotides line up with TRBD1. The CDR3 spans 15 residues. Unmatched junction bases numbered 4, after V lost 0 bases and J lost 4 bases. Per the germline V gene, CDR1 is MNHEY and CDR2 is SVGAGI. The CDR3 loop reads CASSYSTGRADTQYF. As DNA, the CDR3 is TGTGCCAGCAGTTACTCGACAGGGCGCGCAGATACGCAGTATTTT.

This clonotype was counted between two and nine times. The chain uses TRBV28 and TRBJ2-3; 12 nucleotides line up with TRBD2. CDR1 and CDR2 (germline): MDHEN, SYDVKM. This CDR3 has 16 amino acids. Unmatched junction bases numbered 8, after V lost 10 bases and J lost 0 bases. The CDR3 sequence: CATKGTSGFSTDTQYF. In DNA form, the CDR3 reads TGTGCCACCAAAGGGACTAGCGGGTTTAGCACAGATACGCAGTATTTT.

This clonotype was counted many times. CDR3 bases: TGCAGCGTTGAAGCCCCAGGGGATCTGACCCAGTACTTC. It is translated as CSVEAPGDLTQYF. V and J are TRBV29-1 and TRBJ2-5; D might be TRBD1 (6 bases). V lost 1 base to trimming and J lost 7 bases, with 13 bases between them. Per the germline V gene, CDR1 is SQVTM and CDR2 is ANQGSEA. The CDR3 is 13 residues long.

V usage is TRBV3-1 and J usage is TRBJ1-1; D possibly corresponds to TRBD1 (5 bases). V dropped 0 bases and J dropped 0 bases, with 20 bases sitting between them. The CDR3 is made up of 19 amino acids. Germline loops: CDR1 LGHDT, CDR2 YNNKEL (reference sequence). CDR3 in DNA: TGTGCCAGCAGCCAAGAACTGACCGCGGGACGTCAAGTGAACACTGAAGCTTTCTTT. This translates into CASSQELTAGRQVNTEAFF.

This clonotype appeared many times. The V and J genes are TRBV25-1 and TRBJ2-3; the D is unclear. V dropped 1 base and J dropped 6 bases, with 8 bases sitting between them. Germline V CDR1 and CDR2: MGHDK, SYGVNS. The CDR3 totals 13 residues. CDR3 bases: TGTGCCAGCAGTGAATTGAAGCCGGATACGCAGTATTTT. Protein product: CASSELKPDTQYF.

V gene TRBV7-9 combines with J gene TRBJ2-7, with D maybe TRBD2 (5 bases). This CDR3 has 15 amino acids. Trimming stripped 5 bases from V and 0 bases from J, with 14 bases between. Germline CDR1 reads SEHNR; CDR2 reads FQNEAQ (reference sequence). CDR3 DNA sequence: TGTGCCAGCAGCCCCCGAGGGAGCGCCTCCTACGAGCAGTACGTC. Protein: CASSPRGSASYEQYV.

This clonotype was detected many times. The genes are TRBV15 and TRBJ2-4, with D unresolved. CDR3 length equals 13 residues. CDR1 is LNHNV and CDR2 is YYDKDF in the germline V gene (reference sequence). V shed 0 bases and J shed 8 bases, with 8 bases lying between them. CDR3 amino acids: CATSRDKGDIQYF. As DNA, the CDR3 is TGTGCCACCAGCAGAGATAAGGGTGACATTCAGTACTTC. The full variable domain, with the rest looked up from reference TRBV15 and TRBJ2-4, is DAMVIQNPRYQVTQFGKPVTLSCSQTLNHNVMYWYQQKSSQAPKLLFHYYDKDFNNEADTPDNFQSRRPNTSFCFLDIRSPGLGDTAMYLCATSRDKGDIQYFGAGTRLSVL.

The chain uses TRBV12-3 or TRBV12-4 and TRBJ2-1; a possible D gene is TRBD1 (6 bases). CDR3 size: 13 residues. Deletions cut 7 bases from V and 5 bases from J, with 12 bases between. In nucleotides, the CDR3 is TGTGCCAGCAACCTCGGACAGAACAATGAGCAGTTCTTC. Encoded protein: CASNLGQNNEQFF.

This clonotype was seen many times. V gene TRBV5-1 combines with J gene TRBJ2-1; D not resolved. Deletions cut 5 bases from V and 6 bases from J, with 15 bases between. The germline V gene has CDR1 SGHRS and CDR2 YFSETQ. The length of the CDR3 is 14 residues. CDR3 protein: CASRIETIPNEQFF. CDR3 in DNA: TGCGCCAGCAGGATAGAAACGATACCCAATGAGCAGTTCTTC.

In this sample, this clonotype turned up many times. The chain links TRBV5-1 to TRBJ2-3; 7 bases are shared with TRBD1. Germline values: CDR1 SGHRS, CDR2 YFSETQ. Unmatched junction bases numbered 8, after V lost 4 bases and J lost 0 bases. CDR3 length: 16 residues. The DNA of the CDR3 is TGCGCCAGCAGCGACTCCGGGACAGTTAGCACAGATACGCAGTATTTT. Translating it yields CASSDSGTVSTDTQYF.

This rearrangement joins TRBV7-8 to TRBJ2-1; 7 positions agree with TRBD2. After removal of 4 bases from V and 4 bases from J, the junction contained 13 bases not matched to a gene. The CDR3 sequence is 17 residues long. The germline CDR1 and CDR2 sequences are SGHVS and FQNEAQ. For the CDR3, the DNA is TGTGCCAGCAGCTATCGACTAGCCCCCACCGTTTACAATGAGCAGTTCTTC. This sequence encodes CASSYRLAPTVYNEQFF.

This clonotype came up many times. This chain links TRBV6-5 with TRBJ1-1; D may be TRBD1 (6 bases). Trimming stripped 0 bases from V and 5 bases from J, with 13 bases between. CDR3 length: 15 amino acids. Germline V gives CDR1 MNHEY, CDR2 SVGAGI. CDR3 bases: TGTGCCAGCAGTTACTCGACGGTGGGGGCGACTGAAGCTTTCTTT. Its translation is CASSYSTVGATEAFF.

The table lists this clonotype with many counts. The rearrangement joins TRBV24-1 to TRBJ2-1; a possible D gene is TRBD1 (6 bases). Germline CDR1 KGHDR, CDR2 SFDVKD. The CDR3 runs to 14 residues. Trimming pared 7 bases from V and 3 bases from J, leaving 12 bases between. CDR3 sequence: CATSDRTLYNEQFF. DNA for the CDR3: TGTGCCACCAGCGACAGGACCCTCTACAATGAGCAGTTCTTC.

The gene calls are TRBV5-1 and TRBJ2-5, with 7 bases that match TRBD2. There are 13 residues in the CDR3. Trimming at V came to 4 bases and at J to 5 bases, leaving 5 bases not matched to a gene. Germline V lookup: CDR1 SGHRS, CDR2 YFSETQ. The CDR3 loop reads CASSAPGGETQYF. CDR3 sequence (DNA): TGCGCCAGCAGCGCCCCCGGGGGGGAGACCCAGTACTTC.

The CDR3 reads CASSLTNPSYNSPLHF. CDR3 bases: TGCGCCAGCAGCTTGACCAACCCCTCCTATAATTCACCCCTCCACTTT. The V gene is TRBV5-1, the J gene TRBJ1-6, with no clear D. There are 16 residues in the CDR3. Between the trimmed V and J ends, which lost 1 base and 0 bases, there was a span of 8 bases. Germline values: CDR1 SGHRS, CDR2 YFSETQ.

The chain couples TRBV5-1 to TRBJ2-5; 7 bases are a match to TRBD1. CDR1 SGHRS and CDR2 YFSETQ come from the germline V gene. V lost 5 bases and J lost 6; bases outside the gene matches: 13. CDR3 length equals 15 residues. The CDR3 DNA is TGCGCCAGCAGGATAAACAGGGGCCCCGATAAGACCCAGTACTTC. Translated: CASRINRGPDKTQYF.

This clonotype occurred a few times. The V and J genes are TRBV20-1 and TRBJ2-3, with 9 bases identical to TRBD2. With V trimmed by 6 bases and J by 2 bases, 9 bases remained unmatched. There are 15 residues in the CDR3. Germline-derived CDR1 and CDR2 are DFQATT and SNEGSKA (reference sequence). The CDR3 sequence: CSATYSGRDTDTQYF. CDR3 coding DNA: TGCAGTGCGACCTATAGCGGGAGAGACACAGATACGCAGTATTTT.

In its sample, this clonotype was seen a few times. CDR3: CASGLAGASEQFF. Written as DNA, the CDR3 is TGTGCCAGCGGGCTAGCGGGAGCGTCCGAGCAGTTCTTC. This chain connects TRBV28 to TRBJ2-1; TRBD2 aligns across 10 bases. The CDR3 covers 13 residues. Germline CDR1 MDHEN, CDR2 SYDVKM. Unmatched junction bases numbered 8, after V lost 8 bases and J lost 10 bases. The entire variable domain, with the rest obtained from reference TRBV28 and TRBJ2-1, is as follows: DVKVTQSSRYLVKRTGEKVFLECVQDMDHENMFWYRQDPGLGLRLIYFSYDVKMKEKGDIPEGYSVSREKKERFSLILESASTNQTSMYLCASGLAGASEQFFGPGTRLTVL.

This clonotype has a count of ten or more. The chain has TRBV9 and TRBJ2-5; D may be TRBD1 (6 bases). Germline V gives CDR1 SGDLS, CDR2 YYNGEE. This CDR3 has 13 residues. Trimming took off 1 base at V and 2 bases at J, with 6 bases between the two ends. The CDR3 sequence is CASSVTGQETQYF. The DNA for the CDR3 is TGTGCCAGCAGCGTAACAGGGCAAGAGACCCAGTACTTC.